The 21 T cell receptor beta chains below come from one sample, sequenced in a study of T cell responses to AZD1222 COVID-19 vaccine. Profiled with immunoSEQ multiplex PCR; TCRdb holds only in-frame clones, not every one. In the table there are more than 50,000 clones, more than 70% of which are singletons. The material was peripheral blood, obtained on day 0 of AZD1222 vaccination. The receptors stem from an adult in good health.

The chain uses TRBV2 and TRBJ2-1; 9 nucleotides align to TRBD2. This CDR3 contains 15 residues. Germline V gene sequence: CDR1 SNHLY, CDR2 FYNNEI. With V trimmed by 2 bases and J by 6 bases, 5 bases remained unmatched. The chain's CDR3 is CASSENEREVNEQFF. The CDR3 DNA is TGTGCCAGCAGTGAAAACGAGCGGGAGGTCAATGAGCAGTTCTTC. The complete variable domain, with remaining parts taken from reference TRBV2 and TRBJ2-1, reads EPEVTQTPSHQVTQMGQEVILRCVPISNHLYFYWYRQILGQKVEFLVSFYNNEISEKSEIFDDQFSVERPDGSNFTLKIRSTKLEDSAMYFCASSENEREVNEQFFGPGTRLTVL.

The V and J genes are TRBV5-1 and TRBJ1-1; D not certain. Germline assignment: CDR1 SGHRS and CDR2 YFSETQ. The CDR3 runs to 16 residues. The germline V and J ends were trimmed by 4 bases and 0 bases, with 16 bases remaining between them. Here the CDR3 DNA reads TGCGCCAGCAGCCTATACACGGGTCTCATGAACACTGAAGCTTTCTTT. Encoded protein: CASSLYTGLMNTEAFF.

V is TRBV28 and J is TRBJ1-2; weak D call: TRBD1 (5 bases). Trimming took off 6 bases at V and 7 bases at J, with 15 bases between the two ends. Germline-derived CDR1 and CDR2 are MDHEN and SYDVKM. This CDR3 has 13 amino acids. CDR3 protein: CASRQGTRSGYTF. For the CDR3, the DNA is TGTGCCAGCAGGCAAGGGACCCGCTCTGGCTACACCTTC.

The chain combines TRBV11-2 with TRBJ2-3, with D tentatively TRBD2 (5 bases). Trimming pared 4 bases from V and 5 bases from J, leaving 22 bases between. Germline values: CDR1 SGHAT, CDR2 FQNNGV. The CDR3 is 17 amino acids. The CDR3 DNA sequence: TGTGCCAGCAGCTCCCAAGGATCACAACAAGGGAGAGATACGCAGTATTTT. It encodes CASSSQGSQQGRDTQYF.

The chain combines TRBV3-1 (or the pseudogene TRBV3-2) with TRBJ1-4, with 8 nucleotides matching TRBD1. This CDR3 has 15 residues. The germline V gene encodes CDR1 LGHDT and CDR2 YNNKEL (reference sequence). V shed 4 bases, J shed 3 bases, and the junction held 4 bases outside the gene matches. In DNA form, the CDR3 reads TGTGCCAGCAGCCCAGGGACAGGACCTAATGAAAAACTGTTTTTT. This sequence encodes CASSPGTGPNEKLFF.

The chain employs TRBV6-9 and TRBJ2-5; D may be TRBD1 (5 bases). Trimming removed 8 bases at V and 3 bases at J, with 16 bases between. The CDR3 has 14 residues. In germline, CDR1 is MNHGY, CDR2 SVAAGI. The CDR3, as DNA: TGTGCCAGCGCGTTCGTCAGGGTGGAAGAGACCCAGTACTTC. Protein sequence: CASAFVRVEETQYF.

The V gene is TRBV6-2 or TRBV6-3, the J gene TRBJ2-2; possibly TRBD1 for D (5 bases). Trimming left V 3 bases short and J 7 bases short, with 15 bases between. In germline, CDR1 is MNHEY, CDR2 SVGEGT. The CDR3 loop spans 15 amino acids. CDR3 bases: TGTGCCAGCAGTTATATTTCAGGGTCGGGCGGGGAGCTGTTTTTT. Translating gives CASSYISGSGGELFF.

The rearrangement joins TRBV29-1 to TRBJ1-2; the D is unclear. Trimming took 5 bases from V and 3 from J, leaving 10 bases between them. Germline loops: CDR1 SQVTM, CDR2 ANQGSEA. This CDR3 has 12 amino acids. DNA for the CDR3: TGCAGCGTTTCAGAGGTGCACTATGGCTACACCTTC. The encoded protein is CSVSEVHYGYTF.

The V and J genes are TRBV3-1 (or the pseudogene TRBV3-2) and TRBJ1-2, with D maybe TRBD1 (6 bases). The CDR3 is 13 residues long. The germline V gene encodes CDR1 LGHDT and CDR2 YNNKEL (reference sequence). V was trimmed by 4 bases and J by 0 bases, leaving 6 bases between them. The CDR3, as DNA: TGTGCCAGCAGCCGACAGGCTAACTATGGCTACACCTTC. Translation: CASSRQANYGYTF.

The CDR3: CASLQGTEAFF. The CDR3 DNA is TGTGCCAGCCTACAGGGTACTGAAGCTTTCTTT. The rearrangement joins TRBV6-6 to TRBJ1-1, with D perhaps matching TRBD1 (6 bases). Trimming stripped 8 bases from V and 5 bases from J, with 9 bases between. The CDR3 length is 11 residues. From germline, CDR1 is MNHNY and CDR2 SVGAGI (reference sequence).

The DNA for the CDR3 is TGTGCCTGGAGTAGGGACAGAAGTAAAAAAGGAAGCGGCTACACCTTC. Its protein is CAWSRDRSKKGSGYTF. The chain recombines TRBV30 with TRBJ1-2, with 7 positions matching TRBD1. With V trimmed by 2 bases and J by 8 bases, 17 bases remained unmatched. Germline CDR1 and CDR2: GTSNPN and SVGIG (reference sequence). The CDR3 runs 16 residues. The whole variable domain, filled in from reference TRBV30 and TRBJ1-2, reads SQTIHQWPATLVQPVGSPLSLECTVEGTSNPNLYWYRQAAGRGLQLLFYSVGIGQISSEVPQNLSASRPQDRQFILSSKKLLLSDSGFYLCAWSRDRSKKGSGYTFGSGTRLTVV.

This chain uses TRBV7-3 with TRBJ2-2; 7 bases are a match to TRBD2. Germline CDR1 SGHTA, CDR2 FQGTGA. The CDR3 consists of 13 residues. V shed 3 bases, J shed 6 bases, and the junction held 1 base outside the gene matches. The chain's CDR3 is CASSLGGAGELFF. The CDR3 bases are TGTGCCAGCAGCTTGGGGGGGGCCGGGGAGCTGTTTTTT. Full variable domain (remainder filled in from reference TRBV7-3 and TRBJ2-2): GAGVSQTPSNKVTEKGKYVELRCDPISGHTALYWYRQSLGQGPEFLIYFQGTGAADDSGLPNDRFFAVRPEGSVSTLKIQRTERGDSAVYLCASSLGGAGELFFGEGSRLTVL.

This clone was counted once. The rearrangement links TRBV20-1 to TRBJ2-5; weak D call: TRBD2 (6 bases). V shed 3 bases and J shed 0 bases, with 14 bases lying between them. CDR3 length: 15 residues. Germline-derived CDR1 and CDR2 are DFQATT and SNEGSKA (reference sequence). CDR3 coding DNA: TGCAGTGCTAGTGTGAGTAGCGGCTACCAAGAGACCCAGTACTTC. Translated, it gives CSASVSSGYQETQYF.

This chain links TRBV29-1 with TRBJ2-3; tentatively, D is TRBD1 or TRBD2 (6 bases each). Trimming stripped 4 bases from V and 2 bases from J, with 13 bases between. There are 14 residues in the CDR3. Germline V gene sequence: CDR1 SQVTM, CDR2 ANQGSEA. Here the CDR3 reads CSVVRGELTDTQYF. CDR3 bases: TGCAGCGTTGTTAGGGGGGAACTCACAGATACGCAGTATTTT.

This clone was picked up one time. The DNA of the CDR3 is TGTGCCAGCACGAAAGCGATTAACACCGGGGAGCTGTTTTTT. Its protein product is CASTKAINTGELFF. The chain combines TRBV2 with TRBJ2-2; no clear D. V dropped 7 bases and J dropped 2 bases, with 11 bases sitting between them. There are 14 residues in the CDR3. In germline, CDR1 is SNHLY, CDR2 FYNNEI.

CDR3 in amino acids: CASSEASSGRAYEQYF. Here the CDR3 DNA reads TGTGCCAGCAGTGAAGCGTCTAGCGGGAGGGCCTACGAGCAGTACTTC. The V call is TRBV6-1, the J call TRBJ2-7, with 12 bases lining up with TRBD2. The J segment lost 2 bases and the V segment lost 0 bases, leaving 2 bases of the junction unmatched. Germline assignment: CDR1 MNHNS and CDR2 SASEGT. This CDR3 region has 16 residues.

The CDR3 DNA is TGTGCCAGCAGTGAAAATCCTGCTTACACCGGGGAGCTGTTTTTT. Its protein is CASSENPAYTGELFF. The genes are TRBV6-1 and TRBJ2-2, with D uncertain. Trimming cost V 2 bases and J 3 bases, with 10 bases left between them. This CDR3 is 15 amino acids long. Looked up from germline, CDR1 is MNHNS and CDR2 is SASEGT.

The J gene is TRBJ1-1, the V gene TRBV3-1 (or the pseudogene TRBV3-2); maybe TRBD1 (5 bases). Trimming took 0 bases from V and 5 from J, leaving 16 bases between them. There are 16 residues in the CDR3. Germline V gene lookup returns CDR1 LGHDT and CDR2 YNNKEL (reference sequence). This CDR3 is CASSQESGGGLTEAFF. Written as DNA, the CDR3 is TGTGCCAGCAGCCAAGAAAGTGGCGGGGGTTTGACTGAAGCTTTCTTT.

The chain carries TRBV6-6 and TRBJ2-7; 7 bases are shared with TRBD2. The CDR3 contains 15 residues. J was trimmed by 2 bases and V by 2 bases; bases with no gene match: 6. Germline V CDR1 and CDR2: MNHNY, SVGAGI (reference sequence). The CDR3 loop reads CASSYRLAETYEQYF. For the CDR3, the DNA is TGTGCCAGCAGTTACCGGCTAGCGGAAACCTACGAGCAGTACTTC.

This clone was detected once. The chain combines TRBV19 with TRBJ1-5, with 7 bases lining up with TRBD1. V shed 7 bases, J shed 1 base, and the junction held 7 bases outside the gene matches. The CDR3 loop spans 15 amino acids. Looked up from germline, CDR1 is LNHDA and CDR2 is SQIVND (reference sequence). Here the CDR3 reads CASTRDRVSNQPQHF. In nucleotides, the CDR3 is TGTGCCAGTACCAGGGACAGAGTAAGCAATCAGCCCCAGCATTTT. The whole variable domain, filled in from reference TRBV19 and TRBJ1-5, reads DGGITQSPKYLFRKEGQNVTLSCEQNLNHDAMYWYRQDPGQGLRLIYYSQIVNDFQKGDIAEGYSVSREKKESFPLTVTSAQKNPTAFYLCASTRDRVSNQPQHFGDGTRLSIL.

The CDR3 here is CASRNRNHEQYF. In nucleotides, the CDR3 is TGTGCCAGTAGAAACAGGAATCACGAGCAGTACTTC. The V and J genes are TRBV19 and TRBJ2-7; a possible D gene is TRBD1 (5 bases). CDR1 is LNHDA and CDR2 is SQIVND in the germline V gene (reference sequence). With 6 bases removed from V and 5 bases from J, the gap between germline ends came to 11 bases. There are 12 residues in the CDR3.